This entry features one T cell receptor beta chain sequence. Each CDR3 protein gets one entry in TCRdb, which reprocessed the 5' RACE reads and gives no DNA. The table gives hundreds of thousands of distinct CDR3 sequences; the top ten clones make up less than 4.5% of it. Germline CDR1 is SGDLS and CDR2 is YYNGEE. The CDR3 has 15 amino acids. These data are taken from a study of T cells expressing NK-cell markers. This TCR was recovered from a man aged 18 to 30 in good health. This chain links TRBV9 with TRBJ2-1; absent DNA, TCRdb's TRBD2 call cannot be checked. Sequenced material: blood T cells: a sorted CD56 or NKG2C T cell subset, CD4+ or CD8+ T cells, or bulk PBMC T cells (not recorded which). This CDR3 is CASSVGLAGGFEQFF. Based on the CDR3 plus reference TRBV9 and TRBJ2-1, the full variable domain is DSGVTQTPKHLITATGQRVTLRCSPRSGDLSVYWYQQSLDQGLQFLIQYYNGEERAKGNILERFSAQQFPDLHSELNLSSLELGDSALYFCASSVGLAGGFEQFFGPGTRLTVL.